Below are 10 T cell receptor beta chains sequenced from a single sample in a study of blood T cell repertoires in COVID-19. Sequencing was performed with immunoSEQ multiplex PCR; in TCRdb, only in-frame clones are kept and a portion is missing. The profile shows about 130,000 clones, roughly 90% of them singletons. Sequencing was performed on peripheral blood. The receptors were sampled from a man in his forties or fifties with COVID-19, enrolled during active disease.

The J gene is TRBJ2-3, the V gene TRBV4-3, with TRBD2 matching over 14 bases. This CDR3 region has 17 residues. V was pared by 0 bases and J by 5 bases, with 4 bases of the junction left unmatched. CDR1 is LGHNA, CDR2 YSLEER, per germline. Here the CDR3 reads CASSQDPGLAGGDTQYF. The CDR3 nucleotides read TGCGCCAGCAGCCAAGACCCCGGACTAGCGGGAGGAGATACGCAGTATTTT.

The chain couples TRBV25-1 to TRBJ2-5; D might be TRBD1 (6 bases). V gave up 1 base and J gave up 5 bases, with 17 bases separating them. The CDR3 contains 16 residues. Germline V CDR1 and CDR2: MGHDK, SYGVNS. This chain's CDR3 is CASSESGTGRGETQYF. The DNA of the CDR3 is TGTGCCAGCAGTGAATCGGGTACAGGGAGAGGGGAGACCCAGTACTTC.

This chain connects TRBV6-5 to TRBJ1-2; 7 bases are shared with TRBD1. CDR1 is MNHEY, CDR2 SVGAGI, per germline. After removal of 2 bases from V and 1 base from J, the junction contained 7 bases not matched to a gene. CDR3 length: 16 amino acids. The CDR3, as DNA: TGTGCCAGCAGTTACCTACCGGGACAGATTAACTATGGCTACACCTTC. It translates to CASSYLPGQINYGYTF.

The chain links TRBV9 to TRBJ1-3; perhaps TRBD1 as D (5 bases). The CDR3 totals 16 residues. V dropped 0 bases and J dropped 4 bases, with 14 bases sitting between them. Germline-derived CDR1 and CDR2 are SGDLS and YYNGEE. This CDR3 is CASSVEGRVGGNTIYF. CDR3 DNA sequence: TGTGCCAGCAGCGTAGAAGGCAGGGTGGGCGGAAACACCATATATTTT.

CDR3 amino acids: CASRRTGSETQYF. Here the CDR3 DNA reads TGTGCCAGTAGGCGGACAGGGAGTGAGACCCAGTACTTC. The chain combines TRBV19 with TRBJ2-5; 8 bases fit TRBD1. The V gene's germline CDR1 is LNHDA and CDR2 SQIVND (reference sequence). V gave up 6 bases and J gave up 5 bases; unmatched junction bases: 5. The CDR3 is 13 amino acids.

The CDR3: CASSIAGGTGELFF. The CDR3 coding sequence is TGTGCCAGTAGTATAGCGGGAGGGACCGGGGAGCTGTTTTTT. This chain connects TRBV19 to TRBJ2-2; 8 positions match TRBD2. V gave up 1 base and J gave up 5 bases; unmatched junction bases: 0. Germline V gene data show CDR1 as LNHDA and CDR2 as SQIVND (reference sequence). CDR3 length: 14 residues.

The rearrangement joins TRBV6-5 to TRBJ2-1, with D hard to call. Germline CDR1 MNHEY, CDR2 SVGAGI. V shed 6 bases and J shed 6 bases, with 15 bases lying between them. The CDR3 totals 14 residues. The chain's CDR3 is CASSRLGLLNEQFF. The CDR3 coding sequence is TGTGCCAGCAGCCGGCTTGGGCTGCTCAATGAGCAGTTCTTC.

The chain uses TRBV2 and TRBJ1-5, with D perhaps matching TRBD1 (5 bases). The germline CDR1 and CDR2 sequences are SNHLY and FYNNEI. The CDR3 extends over 15 amino acids. Trimming stripped 3 bases from V and 0 bases from J, with 9 bases between. CDR3 nucleotide sequence: TGTGCCAGCAGTGAGGGCGGGGCTAGCAATCAGCCCCAGCATTTT. It translates to CASSEGGASNQPQHF.

The V and J genes are TRBV28 and TRBJ1-2; 7 bases match TRBD1. Germline lookup yields CDR1 MDHEN and CDR2 SYDVKM. The trim removed 5 bases at V and 8 bases at J, leaving 11 bases unmatched. The length of the CDR3 is 14 residues. The DNA for the CDR3 is TGTGCCAGCAGTCATTCAACAGGGGTTAGAGGCTACACCTTC. Residues: CASSHSTGVRGYTF.

This clone was seen a handful of times. This chain uses TRBV21-1 with TRBJ2-1; TRBD2 is the table's D call, not checked against the DNA. TRBV21-1 is reported as a pseudogene. The CDR3 is 16 residues long. The DNA of the CDR3 is TGTGCCAGCAGCGCCTCTACGGGCGGGAGCCGGACTGAGCAGTTCTTC. Protein: CASSASTGGSRTEQFF.